This T cell receptor (beta chain) came from a study of CD8 T cells in ankylosing spondylitis. Via MiXCR, TCRdb re-called the 5' RACE reads, giving one row per CDR3 protein. The sample has around 340,000 distinct CDR3 sequences; around 15% are singletons. The CDR3 has 15 residues. V was clipped by 0 bases and J by 5 bases, with 14 bases between them. Germline CDR1 and CDR2: SGHTS and YDEGEE. The material sequenced was blood, either unsorted or a sorted T cell fraction (not recorded which). This chain joins TRBV5-8 and TRBJ1-1; D is possibly TRBD1 (5 bases). This receptor was obtained from a male donor with ankylosing spondylitis or in good health (not recorded which). The CDR3 loop is CASSLVAGRRTEAFF. The CDR3 DNA reads as TGTGCCAGCAGCTTGGTTGCGGGGCGCAGAACTGAAGCTTTCTTT. Drawing the rest from reference TRBV5-8 and TRBJ1-1, the complete variable domain is EAGVTQSPTHLIKTRGQQATLRCSPISGHTSVYWYQQALGLGLQFLLWYDEGEERNRGNFPPRFSGRQFPNYSSELNVNALELEDSALYLCASSLVAGRRTEAFFGQGTRLTVV.